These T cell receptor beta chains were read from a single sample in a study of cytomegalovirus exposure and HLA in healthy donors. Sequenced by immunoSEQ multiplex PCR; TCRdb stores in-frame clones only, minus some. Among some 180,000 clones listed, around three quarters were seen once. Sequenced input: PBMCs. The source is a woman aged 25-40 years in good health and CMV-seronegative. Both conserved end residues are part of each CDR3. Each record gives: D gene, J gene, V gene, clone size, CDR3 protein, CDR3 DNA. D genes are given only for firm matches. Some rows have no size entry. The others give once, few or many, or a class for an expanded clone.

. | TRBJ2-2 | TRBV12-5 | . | CASGLGGGGFTGELFF | TGTGCTAGTGGTTTGGGGGGAGGGGGGTTCACCGGGGAGCTGTTTTTT
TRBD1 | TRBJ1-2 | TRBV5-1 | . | CASSLVAGGNYGYTF | TGCGCCAGCAGCTTGGTGGCAGGGGGGAACTATGGCTACACCTTC
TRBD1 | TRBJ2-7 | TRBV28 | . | CASSLFAGGHEQYF | TGTGCCAGCAGTTTATTCGCAGGGGGCCACGAGCAGTACTTC
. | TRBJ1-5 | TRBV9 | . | CASSVDSYSNQPQHF | TGTGCCAGCAGCGTAGACAGCTATAGCAATCAGCCCCAGCATTTT
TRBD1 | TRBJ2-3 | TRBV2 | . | CASISGTGGSDTQYF | TGTGCCAGCATTTCCGGGACAGGGGGCTCAGATACGCAGTATTTT
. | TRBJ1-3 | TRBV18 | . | CASSPGGSLGNTIYF | TGTGCCAGCTCACCAGGGGGCTCGCTTGGAAACACCATATATTTT
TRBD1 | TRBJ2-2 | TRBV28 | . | CASSLGQGNTGELFF | TGTGCCAGCAGCCTGGGACAGGGCAACACCGGGGAGCTGTTTTTT
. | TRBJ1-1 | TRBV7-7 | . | CASSLEQDTEAFF | TGTGCTAGCAGCTTAGAACAGGACACTGAAGCTTTCTTT
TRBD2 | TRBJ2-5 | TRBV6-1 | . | CASSESSGGAETQYF | TGTGCCAGCAGTGAATCTAGCGGGGGGGCAGAGACCCAGTACTTC
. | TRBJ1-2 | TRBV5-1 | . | CASSLGGGQFNYGYTF | TGCGCCAGCAGCTTGGGGGGCGGACAATTTAACTATGGCTACACCTTC
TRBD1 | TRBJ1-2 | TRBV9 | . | CASAERWTGNYGYTF | TGTGCCAGCGCTGAGAGATGGACAGGGAACTATGGCTACACCTTC
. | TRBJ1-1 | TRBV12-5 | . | CASARWLDTEAFF | TGTGCTAGTGCCCGCTGGCTCGACACAGAAGCTTTCTTT
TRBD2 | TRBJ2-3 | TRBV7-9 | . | CASSLGLAGADTQYF | TGTGCCAGCAGCTTAGGACTAGCGGGAGCAGATACGCAGTATTTT
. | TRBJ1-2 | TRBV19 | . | CASSEPGAWEGDYGYTF | TGTGCCAGTAGTGAACCGGGAGCGTGGGAGGGAGACTATGGCTACACCTTC
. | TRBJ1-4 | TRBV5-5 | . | CASSLGQNNEKLFF | TGTGCCAGCAGCTTGGGACAGAACAATGAAAAACTGTTTTTT
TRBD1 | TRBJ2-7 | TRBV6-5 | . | CASSDRVRMKYF | TGTGCCAGCAGTGACAGGGTTAGAATGAAGTACTTC
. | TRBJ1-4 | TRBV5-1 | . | CASSLGQVNEKLFF | TGCGCCAGCAGCTTGGGACAGGTTAATGAAAAACTGTTTTTT
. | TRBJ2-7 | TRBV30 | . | CAWSVNSADEQYF | TGTGCCTGGAGTGTAAACAGTGCTGACGAGCAGTACTTC
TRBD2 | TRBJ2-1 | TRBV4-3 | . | CASSFGTSGRDEQFF | TGCGCCAGCAGCTTTGGGACTAGCGGGAGGGATGAGCAGTTCTTC
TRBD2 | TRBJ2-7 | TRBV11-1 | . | CASSLRLAGVIEQYF | TGTGCCAGCAGCCTAAGACTAGCGGGAGTTATCGAGCAGTACTTC
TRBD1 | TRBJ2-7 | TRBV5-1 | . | CASSLRLGTGSHEQYF | TGCGCCAGCAGCTTGCGGCTCGGGACAGGGTCCCACGAGCAGTACTTC
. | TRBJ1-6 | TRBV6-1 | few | CASSEAGQGSSPLHF | TGTGCCAGCAGTGAAGCGGGGCAGGGGAGTTCACCCCTCCACTTT
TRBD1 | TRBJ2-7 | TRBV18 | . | CASSPRTGQDEQYF | TGTGCCAGCTCACCCAGGACAGGGCAAGATGAGCAGTACTTC
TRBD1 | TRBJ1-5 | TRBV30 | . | CAWGDSYNQPQHF | TGTGCCTGGGGGGACAGCTACAATCAGCCCCAGCATTTT
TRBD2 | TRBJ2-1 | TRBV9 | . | CASSVGAGGYNEQFF | TGTGCCAGCAGCGTAGGCGCGGGAGGGTACAATGAGCAGTTCTTC
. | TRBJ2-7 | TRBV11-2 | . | CASSLGSPPGSYEQYF | TGTGCCAGCAGCTTAGGAAGCCCCCCCGGTTCCTACGAGCAGTACTTC
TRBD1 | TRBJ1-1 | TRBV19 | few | CASRRDRNTEAFF | TGTGCCAGTAGGAGGGACAGGAACACTGAAGCTTTCTTT
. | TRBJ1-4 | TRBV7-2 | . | CASSLNQATNEKLFF | TGTGCCAGCAGCTTAAATCAGGCAACTAATGAAAAACTGTTTTTT
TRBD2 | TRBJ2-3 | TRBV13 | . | CASLRGGSLTQYF | TGTGCCAGCCTGCGGGGCGGGAGTCTTACGCAGTATTTT
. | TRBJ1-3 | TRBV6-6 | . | CASSYLRGTGGNTIYF | TGTGCCAGCAGTTACCTGCGAGGAACAGGGGGAAACACCATATATTTT
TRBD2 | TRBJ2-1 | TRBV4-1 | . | CASSQRLAGGLSFTYNEQFF | TGCGCCAGCAGCCAGAGATTAGCGGGGGGGCTTTCCTTCACCTACAATGAGCAGTTCTTC
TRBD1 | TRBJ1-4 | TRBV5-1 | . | CASSRQGADEKLFF | TGCGCCAGCAGCAGACAGGGGGCAGATGAAAAACTGTTTTTT
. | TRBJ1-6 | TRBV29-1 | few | CSVPSSYNSPLHF | TGCAGCGTACCGAGCTCCTATAATTCACCCCTCCACTTT
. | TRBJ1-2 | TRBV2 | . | CASSESQVRGYTF | TGTGCCAGCAGTGAAAGCCAGGTCCGTGGCTACACCTTC
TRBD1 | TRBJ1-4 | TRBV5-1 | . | CASSYEGAANEKLFF | TGCGCCAGCAGCTACGAGGGGGCAGCTAATGAAAAACTGTTTTTT
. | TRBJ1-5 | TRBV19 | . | CASSITGSYGNQPQHF | TGTGCCAGTAGTATAACAGGGAGCTATGGCAATCAGCCCCAGCATTTT
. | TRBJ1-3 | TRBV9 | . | CASSVNTGSGNTIYF | TGTGCCAGCAGCGTCAACACAGGGTCTGGAAACACCATATATTTT
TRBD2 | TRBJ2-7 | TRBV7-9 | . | CASSPQLAGLPYEQYF | TGTGCCAGCAGCCCGCAACTAGCGGGGTTGCCCTACGAGCAGTACTTC
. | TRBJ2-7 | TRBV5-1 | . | CASSLAGISYEQYF | TGCGCCAGCAGCTTGGCCGGGATCAGTTACGAGCAGTACTTC
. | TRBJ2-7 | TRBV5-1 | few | CASSLATGKGYEQYF | TGCGCCAGCAGCTTGGCAACAGGGAAAGGCTACGAGCAGTACTTC
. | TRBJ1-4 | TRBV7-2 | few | CASSRNGRSANEKLFF | TGTGCCAGCAGCCGTAATGGGCGTAGTGCCAATGAAAAACTGTTTTTT
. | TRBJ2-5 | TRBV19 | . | CASRPSSDQTETQYF | TGTGCCAGCAGACCCTCTAGCGACCAAACAGAGACCCAGTACTTC